Presented here are 15 T cell receptor beta chains from one specimen sequenced in a study of vaccination effects on CD4 cells after COVID-19. With the ViraFEST assay, the study expanded antigen-specific CD4+ T cells using viral peptide pools, then sequenced them. With around ten days of culture completed, CD4+ T cells were isolated. Each participant received a vaccine that was either BNT162b2 or mRNA-1273, given as two doses. The method was immunoSEQ multiplex PCR; TCRdb's version includes in-frame clones alone and lacks a portion of them. The sample holds 25,000 to 35,000 clones, 83% seen once. Their specific antigens are unknown. The sample here was CD4+ T cells from PBMCs cultured with HCoV-NL63 spike peptides, taken after COVID-19 vaccination. The receptors stem from a human donor who received a COVID-19 vaccine. Some clones in this sample may be carry-over from other donors' samples.

CDR3: CASSYSSGRNTEAFF. In DNA, the CDR3 is TGTGCCAGCAGTTACTCGTCCGGGAGGAACACTGAAGCTTTCTTT. V gene TRBV6-5 combines with J gene TRBJ1-1, with no clear D. V was trimmed by 0 bases and J by 1 base, leaving 9 bases between them. This CDR3 comprises 15 residues. Germline V CDR1 and CDR2: MNHEY, SVGAGI.

The chain joins TRBV28 to TRBJ2-3, with TRBD2 identical over 8 bases. CDR1 and CDR2 (germline): MDHEN, SYDVKM. The CDR3 length is 15 residues. V lost 3 bases and J lost 2; bases outside the gene matches: 4. DNA for the CDR3: TGTGCCAGCAGTTTTTTCGGGGGGGTCACAGATACGCAGTATTTT. Its translation: CASSFFGGVTDTQYF.

The V and J genes are TRBV7-2 and TRBJ2-2; 7 bases agree with TRBD1. Per germline, CDR1 SGHTA and CDR2 FQGNSA. CDR3 length equals 13 residues. V shed 7 bases and J 5 bases; nucleotides not matched to a gene: 4. The DNA of the CDR3 is TGTGCCAGCACCAAGGACAGGACCGGGGAGCTGTTTTTT. Its translation is CASTKDRTGELFF.

The chain joins TRBV4-1 to TRBJ1-2; no firm D call. Germline loops: CDR1 MGHRA, CDR2 YSYEKL. CDR3 length equals 13 residues. Trimming stripped 1 base from V and 5 bases from J, with 8 bases between. CDR3 in amino acids: CASSQGEGYGYTF. In DNA, the CDR3 is TGCGCCAGCAGCCAAGGGGAGGGTTATGGCTACACCTTC.

This chain joins TRBV6-1 and TRBJ2-7, with 10 nucleotides matching TRBD1. The germline gives CDR1 MNHNS, CDR2 SASEGT. J was trimmed by 2 bases and V by 1 base; bases with no gene match: 5. The CDR3 runs to 16 residues. The CDR3 region is CASSEEWGTGAYEQYV. The CDR3, as DNA: TGTGCCAGCAGTGAAGAGTGGGGGACAGGGGCCTACGAGCAGTACGTC.

V usage is TRBV6-5 and J usage is TRBJ1-5; D is possibly TRBD1 (5 bases). Germline V lookup: CDR1 MNHEY, CDR2 SVGAGI. Trimming shortened V by 7 bases and J by 4 bases, and 11 bases separated the two germline ends. The length of the CDR3 is 13 residues. The CDR3 sequence is CASKPGGNQPQHF. DNA of the CDR3: TGTGCCAGCAAGCCCGGGGGAAATCAGCCCCAGCATTTT.

The J gene is TRBJ2-5, the V gene TRBV2; D remains ambiguous. The CDR3 sequence is 14 residues long. Trimming stripped 5 bases from V and 5 bases from J, with 15 bases between. The germline gives CDR1 SNHLY, CDR2 FYNNEI. The DNA for the CDR3 is TGTGCCAGCAGTTTTGGCGGCCAAGTGGAGACCCAGTACTTC. Residues: CASSFGGQVETQYF.

This chain links TRBV24-1 with TRBJ2-3, with 8 bases aligning to TRBD2. This CDR3 contains 14 residues. The V gene's germline CDR1 is KGHDR and CDR2 SFDVKD. Trimming took 7 bases from V and 1 from J; bases not matched to a gene: 3. CDR3 nucleotides: TGTGCCACCAGAGGAGCGGGGGGCACAGATACGCAGTATTTT. Residues: CATRGAGGTDTQYF.

This chain connects TRBV6-5 to TRBJ1-4; TRBD1 agrees at 8 bases. Germline V CDR1 and CDR2: MNHEY, SVGAGI. This CDR3 is 15 amino acids long. With 5 bases clipped from V and 8 bases from J, the junction kept 10 bases outside the gene matches. CDR3 in amino acids: CASSQRQGWYEKLFF. In DNA form, the CDR3 reads TGTGCCAGCAGTCAACGACAGGGGTGGTACGAAAAACTGTTTTTT.

The chain links TRBV7-9 to TRBJ2-2, with 12 bases lining up with TRBD2. This CDR3 contains 17 residues. After removal of 6 bases from V and 3 bases from J, the junction contained 8 bases not matched to a gene. Per germline, CDR1 SEHNR and CDR2 FQNEAQ (reference sequence). This CDR3 is CASSLGGLAGDTGELFF. The CDR3 DNA reads TGTGCCAGCAGTCTAGGGGGACTAGCGGGCGACACCGGGGAGCTGTTTTTT.

This chain uses TRBV9 with TRBJ2-5; 10 bases map to TRBD1. CDR3 length: 16 amino acids. V shed 3 bases and J 6 bases; nucleotides not matched to a gene: 11. The germline V gene encodes CDR1 SGDLS and CDR2 YYNGEE. The CDR3 sequence: CASSAKGTGERKTQYF. The CDR3 nucleotides read TGTGCCAGCAGCGCAAAAGGGACAGGGGAGAGAAAGACCCAGTACTTC.

V gene TRBV2 combines with J gene TRBJ2-2; no reliable D call. CDR3 size: 16 residues. The germline V gene has CDR1 SNHLY and CDR2 FYNNEI. V gave up 3 bases and J gave up 2 bases, with 13 bases separating them. The CDR3 sequence is CASSDPAGPNTGELFF. The DNA for the CDR3 is TGTGCCAGCAGTGATCCGGCAGGACCCAACACCGGGGAGCTGTTTTTT.

V is TRBV27 and J is TRBJ1-6; D is possibly TRBD1 (6 bases). The CDR3 runs to 19 residues. The germline V gene encodes CDR1 MNHEY and CDR2 SMNVEV (reference sequence). The V and J ends lost 5 bases and 0 bases respectively, with 20 bases between them. The CDR3 protein is CASSPRASWDTSYNSPLHF. CDR3 in DNA: TGTGCCAGCAGTCCGCGGGCCTCTTGGGACACCTCCTATAATTCACCCCTCCACTTT.

This chain uses TRBV19 with TRBJ2-3, with no clear D. CDR1 and CDR2 (germline): LNHDA, SQIVND (reference sequence). Trimming shortened V by 1 base and J by 2 bases, and 7 bases separated the two germline ends. CDR3 size: 14 residues. CDR3 sequence reads: CASSIVKSTDTQYF. CDR3 coding DNA: TGTGCCAGTAGTATAGTTAAGTCCACAGATACGCAGTATTTT.

The V gene is TRBV19, the J gene TRBJ2-5; TRBD2 aligns across 7 bases. The J segment lost 5 bases and the V segment lost 7 bases, leaving 7 bases of the junction unmatched. Germline CDR1 reads LNHDA; CDR2 reads SQIVND (reference sequence). This CDR3 region has 13 residues. The CDR3 protein is CASMGGYWETQYF. The CDR3 nucleotides read TGTGCCAGTATGGGGGGGTACTGGGAGACCCAGTACTTC. Together with reference TRBV19 and TRBJ2-5, the CDR3 gives the full variable domain: DGGITQSPKYLFRKEGQNVTLSCEQNLNHDAMYWYRQDPGQGLRLIYYSQIVNDFQKGDIAEGYSVSREKKESFPLTVTSAQKNPTAFYLCASMGGYWETQYFGPGTRLLVL.